This T cell receptor beta chain was retrieved from a study of neurological immune-mediated disorders. MiXCR, run by TCRdb on the 5' RACE reads, gives a single entry per CDR3 protein. The sample comprises tens of thousands of distinct CDR3 sequences, around 2.6% of which are singletons, and roughly 1.2% rests with the top ten. This clonotype was recorded at least ten times. What was sequenced was PBMCs. This TCR was recovered from a woman younger than 45 with multiple sclerosis.

The CDR3 DNA is TGTGCCAGCAGCGTAAGGCTAGCGGGTTTCAATGAGCAGTTCTTC. Translating gives CASSVRLAGFNEQFF. The chain carries TRBV9 and TRBJ2-1; TRBD2 matches 8 bases. CDR1 SGDLS and CDR2 YYNGEE come from the germline V gene. This CDR3 is 15 amino acids long. V shed 1 base, J shed 6 bases, and the junction held 6 bases outside the gene matches. Together with reference TRBV9 and TRBJ2-1, the CDR3 gives the full variable domain: DSGVTQTPKHLITATGQRVTLRCSPRSGDLSVYWYQQSLDQGLQFLIQYYNGEERAKGNILERFSAQQFPDLHSELNLSSLELGDSALYFCASSVRLAGFNEQFFGPGTRLTVL.